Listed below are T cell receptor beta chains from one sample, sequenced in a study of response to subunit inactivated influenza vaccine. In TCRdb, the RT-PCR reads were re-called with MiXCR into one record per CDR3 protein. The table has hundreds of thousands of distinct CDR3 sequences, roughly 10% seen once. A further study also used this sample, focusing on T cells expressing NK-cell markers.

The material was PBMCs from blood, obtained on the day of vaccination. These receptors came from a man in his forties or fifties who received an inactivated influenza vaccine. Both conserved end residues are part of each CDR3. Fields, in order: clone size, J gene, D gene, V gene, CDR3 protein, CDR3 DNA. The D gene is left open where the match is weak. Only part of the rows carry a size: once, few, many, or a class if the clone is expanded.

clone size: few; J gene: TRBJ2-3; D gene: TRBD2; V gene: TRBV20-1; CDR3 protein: CSGLAGFTDTQYF; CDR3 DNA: TGCAGTGGTCTAGCGGGGTTCACAGATACGCAGTATTTT
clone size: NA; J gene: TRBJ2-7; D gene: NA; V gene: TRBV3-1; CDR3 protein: CASSQPGARSYEQYF; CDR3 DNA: TGTGCCAGCAGCCAGCCGGGGGCGCGTTCCTACGAGCAGTACTTC
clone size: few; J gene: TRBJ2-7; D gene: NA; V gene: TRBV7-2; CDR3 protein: CASSLGHTSYEQYF; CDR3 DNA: TGTGCCAGCAGCTTAGGTCACACCTCCTACGAGCAGTACTTC
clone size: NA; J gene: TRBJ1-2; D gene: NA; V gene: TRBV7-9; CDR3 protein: CASSLNPWGYTF; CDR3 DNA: TGTGCCAGCAGTTTAAACCCGTGGGGCTACACCTTC
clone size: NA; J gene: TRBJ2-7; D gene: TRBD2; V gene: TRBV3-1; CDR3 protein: CASSANLAGLISYEQYF; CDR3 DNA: TGTGCCAGCAGCGCGAACCTAGCGGGTCTCATCTCCTACGAGCAGTACTTC
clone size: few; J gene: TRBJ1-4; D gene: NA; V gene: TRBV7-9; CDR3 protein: CASSLQFEKLFF; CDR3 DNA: TGTGCCAGCAGCTTACAATTTGAAAAACTGTTTTTT
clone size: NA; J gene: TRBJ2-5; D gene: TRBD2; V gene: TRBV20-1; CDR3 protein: CSARTGTTQETQYF; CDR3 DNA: TGCAGTGCCAGGACCGGGACTACCCAAGAGACCCAGTACTTC
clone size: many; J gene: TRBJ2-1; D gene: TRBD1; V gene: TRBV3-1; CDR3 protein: CASSQNPWQGAEISWQFF; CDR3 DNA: TGTGCCAGCAGCCAAAACCCGTGGCAGGGGGCCGAAATTAGTTGGCAGTTCTTC
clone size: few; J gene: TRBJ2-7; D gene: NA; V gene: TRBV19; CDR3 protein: CASSIGPAYEQYF; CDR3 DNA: TGTGCCAGTAGTATTGGACCCGCATACGAGCAGTACTTC
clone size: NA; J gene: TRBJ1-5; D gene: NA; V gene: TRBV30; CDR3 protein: CAWNQGTSNQPQHF; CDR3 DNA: TGTGCCTGGAACCAGGGGACTAGCAATCAGCCCCAGCATTTT
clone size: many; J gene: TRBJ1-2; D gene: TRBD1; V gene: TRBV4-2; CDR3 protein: CASSPRTGNYGYTF; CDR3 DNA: TGTGCCAGCAGCCCCAGGACAGGGAACTATGGCTACACCTTC
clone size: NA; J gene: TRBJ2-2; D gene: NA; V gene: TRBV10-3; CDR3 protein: CATAGQSNTGELFF; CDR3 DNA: TGTGCCACCGCGGGACAGTCCAACACCGGGGAGCTGTTTTTT
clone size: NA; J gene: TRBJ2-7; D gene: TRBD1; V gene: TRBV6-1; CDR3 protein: CASSRGSLSGYEQYF; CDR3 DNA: TGTGCCAGCAGCAGGGGGTCTCTGTCCGGGTACGAGCAGTACTTC
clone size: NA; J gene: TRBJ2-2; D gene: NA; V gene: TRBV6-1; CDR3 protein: CASSGVRTGELFF; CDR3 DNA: TGTGCCAGCAGTGGCGTCCGCACCGGGGAGCTGTTTTTT
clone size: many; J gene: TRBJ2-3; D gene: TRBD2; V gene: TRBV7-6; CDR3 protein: CASSLGAGASTDTQYF; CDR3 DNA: TGTGCCAGCAGCTTAGGGGCGGGAGCTAGCACAGATACGCAGTATTTT
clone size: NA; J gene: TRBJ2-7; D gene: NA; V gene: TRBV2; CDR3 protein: CARRGPPNYEQYF; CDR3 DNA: TGTGCCAGAAGGGGCCCACCCAACTACGAGCAGTACTTC
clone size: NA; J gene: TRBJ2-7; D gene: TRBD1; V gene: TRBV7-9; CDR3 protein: CASSLESRQGAYEQYF; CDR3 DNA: TGTGCCAGCAGCTTAGAGTCGAGACAGGGAGCCTACGAGCAGTACTTC
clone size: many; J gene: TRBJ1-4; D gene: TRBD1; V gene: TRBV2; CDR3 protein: CASSQGGLANEKLFF; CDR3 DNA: TGTGCCAGCAGTCAAGGGGGCCTGGCTAATGAAAAACTGTTTTTT
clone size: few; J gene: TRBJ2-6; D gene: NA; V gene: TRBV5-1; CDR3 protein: CASSSRDSGANVLTF; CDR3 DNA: TGCGCCAGCAGCTCCAGGGATTCTGGGGCCAACGTCCTGACTTTC
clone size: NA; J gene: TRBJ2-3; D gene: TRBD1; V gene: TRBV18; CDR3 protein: CASSPRDRGNGFHPFTDTQYF; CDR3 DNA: TGTGCCAGCTCACCACGAGACAGGGGTAACGGCTTCCATCCCTTTACAGATACGCAGTATTTT
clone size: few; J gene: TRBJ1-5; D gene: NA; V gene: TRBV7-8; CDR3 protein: CASSGYSNQPQHF; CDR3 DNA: TGTGCCAGCAGCGGATATAGCAATCAGCCCCAGCATTTT
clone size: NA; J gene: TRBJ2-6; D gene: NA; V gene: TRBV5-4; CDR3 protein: CASNPGGRLSGANVLTF; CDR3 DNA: TGTGCCAGCAACCCAGGGGGGCGGCTCTCTGGGGCCAACGTCCTGACTTTC
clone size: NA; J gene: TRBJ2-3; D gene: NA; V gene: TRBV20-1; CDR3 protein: CSAEGTSRTDTQYF; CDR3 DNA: TGCAGTGCTGAGGGGACATCACGCACAGATACGCAGTATTTT
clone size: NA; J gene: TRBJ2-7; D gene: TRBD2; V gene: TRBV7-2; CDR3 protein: CASSKGLSSGSFYEQYF; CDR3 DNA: TGTGCCAGCAGCAAGGGACTTTCTAGCGGATCTTTCTACGAGCAGTACTTC
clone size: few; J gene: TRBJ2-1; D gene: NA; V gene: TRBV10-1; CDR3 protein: CASRELPTGGTYNEQFF; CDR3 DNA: TGCGCCAGCAGAGAACTCCCGACAGGAGGAACCTACAATGAGCAGTTCTTC
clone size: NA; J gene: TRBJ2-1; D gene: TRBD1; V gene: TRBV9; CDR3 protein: CASSATGLSSYNEQFF; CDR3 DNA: TGTGCCAGCAGCGCGACAGGGCTGAGCTCCTACAATGAGCAGTTCTTC
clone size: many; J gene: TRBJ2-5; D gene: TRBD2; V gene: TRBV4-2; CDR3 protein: CASSQGTSGGKETQYF; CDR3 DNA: TGTGCCAGCAGCCAAGGGACTAGCGGGGGAAAAGAGACCCAGTACTTC
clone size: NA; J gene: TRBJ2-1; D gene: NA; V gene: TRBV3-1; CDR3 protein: CASSQDWGVQGSRYNEQFF; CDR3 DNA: TGTGCCAGCAGCCAAGATTGGGGGGTTCAGGGGTCTCGGTACAATGAGCAGTTCTTC
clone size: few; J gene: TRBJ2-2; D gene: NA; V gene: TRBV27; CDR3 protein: CASSTGGGMQNTGELFF; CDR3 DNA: TGTGCCAGCAGTACAGGAGGTGGGATGCAGAACACCGGGGAGCTGTTTTTT
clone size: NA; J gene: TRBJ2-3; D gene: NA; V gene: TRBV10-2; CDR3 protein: CASSESGLSTDTQYF; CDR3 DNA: TGCGCCAGCAGTGAGTCGGGTCTTAGCACAGATACGCAGTATTTT
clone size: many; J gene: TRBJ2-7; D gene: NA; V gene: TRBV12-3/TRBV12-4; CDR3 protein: CASSSAAGLGYEQYF; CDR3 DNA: TGTGCCAGCAGTTCCGCGGCGGGGTTGGGCTACGAGCAGTACTTC
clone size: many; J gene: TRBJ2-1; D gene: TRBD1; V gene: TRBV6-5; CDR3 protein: CASSYRGSSYNEQFF; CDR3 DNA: TGTGCCAGCAGCTACAGGGGAAGCTCCTACAATGAGCAGTTCTTC
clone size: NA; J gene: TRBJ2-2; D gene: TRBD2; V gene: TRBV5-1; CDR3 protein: CASSPRLAGVSGELFF; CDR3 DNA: TGCGCCAGCAGCCCACGACTAGCGGGAGTAAGTGGGGAGCTGTTTTTT
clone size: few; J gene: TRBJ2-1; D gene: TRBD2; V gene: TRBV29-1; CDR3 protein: CSVVLTSGSSYNEQFF; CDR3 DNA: TGCAGCGTTGTCCTGACTAGCGGGAGCTCCTACAATGAGCAGTTCTTC
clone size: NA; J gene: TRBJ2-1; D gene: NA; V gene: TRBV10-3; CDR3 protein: CAISEPQGKRNEQFF; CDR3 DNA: TGTGCCATCAGTGAGCCCCAGGGTAAGCGCAATGAGCAGTTCTTC
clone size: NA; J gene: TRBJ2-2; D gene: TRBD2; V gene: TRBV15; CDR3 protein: CATSRGYGRGDGELFF; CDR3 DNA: TGTGCCACCAGCAGAGGCTACGGGAGGGGGGACGGGGAGCTGTTTTTT
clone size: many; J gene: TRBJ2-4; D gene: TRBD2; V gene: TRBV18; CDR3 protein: CASSPPRGGNDKNIQYF; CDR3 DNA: TGTGCCAGCTCACCCCCCCGGGGGGGCAACGACAAAAACATTCAGTACTTC
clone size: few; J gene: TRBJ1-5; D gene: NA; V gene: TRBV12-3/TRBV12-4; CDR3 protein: CASSLRARREPQHF; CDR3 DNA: TGTGCCAGCAGCCTTAGGGCGAGAAGGGAGCCCCAGCATTTT
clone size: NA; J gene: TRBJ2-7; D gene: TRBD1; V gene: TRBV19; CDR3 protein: CASSRRTGVYEQYF; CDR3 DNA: TGTGCCAGTAGTCGGCGGACAGGGGTGTACGAGCAGTACTTC
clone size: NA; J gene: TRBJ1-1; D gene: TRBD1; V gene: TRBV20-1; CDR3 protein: CSARDWETGSTEAFF; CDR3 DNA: TGCAGTGCTAGAGATTGGGAGACAGGGAGCACTGAAGCTTTCTTT
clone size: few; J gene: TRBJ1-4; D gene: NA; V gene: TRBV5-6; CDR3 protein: CASSFSHLLAREKLFF; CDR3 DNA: TGTGCCAGCAGCTTTTCACACTTATTGGCGCGTGAAAAACTGTTTTTT
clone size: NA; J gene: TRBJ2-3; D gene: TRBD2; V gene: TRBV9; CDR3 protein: CASSVGIAGNADTQYF; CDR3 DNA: TGTGCCAGCAGCGTAGGTATAGCGGGGAACGCAGATACGCAGTATTTT
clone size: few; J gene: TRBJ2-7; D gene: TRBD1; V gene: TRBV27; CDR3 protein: CASSLRLGQGGYEQYF; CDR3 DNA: TGTGCCAGCAGTTTAAGATTGGGACAGGGAGGCTACGAGCAGTACTTC
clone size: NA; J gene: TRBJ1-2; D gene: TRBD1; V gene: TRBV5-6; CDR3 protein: CASSFQGAPNYGYTF; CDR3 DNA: TGTGCCAGCAGCTTTCAGGGGGCGCCCAACTATGGCTACACCTTC
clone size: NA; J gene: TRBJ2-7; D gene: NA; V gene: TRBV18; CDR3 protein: CASSPQPGPYEQYF; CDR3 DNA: TGTGCCAGCTCACCACAGCCAGGACCCTACGAGCAGTACTTC
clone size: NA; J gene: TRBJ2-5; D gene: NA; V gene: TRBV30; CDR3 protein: CAWSFGTQETQYF; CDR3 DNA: TGTGCCTGGAGTTTCGGGACACAAGAGACCCAGTACTTC
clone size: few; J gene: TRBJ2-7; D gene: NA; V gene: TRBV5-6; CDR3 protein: CASTTVYAGTYEQYF; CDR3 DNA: TGTGCCAGCACCACAGTATACGCCGGAACCTACGAGCAGTACTTC
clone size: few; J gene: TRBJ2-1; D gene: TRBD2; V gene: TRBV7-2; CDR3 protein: CASSFTSGVGNEQFF; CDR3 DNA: TGTGCCAGCAGCTTTACTAGCGGCGTCGGTAATGAGCAGTTCTTC
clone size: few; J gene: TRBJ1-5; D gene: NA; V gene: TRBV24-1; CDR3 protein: CATSESGTPRNQPQHF; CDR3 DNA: TGTGCCACCAGTGAGTCCGGGACACCCCGCAATCAGCCCCAGCATTTT
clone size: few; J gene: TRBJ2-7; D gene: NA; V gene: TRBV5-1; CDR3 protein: CASRPGQASYEQYF; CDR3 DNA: TGCGCCAGCAGGCCTGGACAAGCGAGTTACGAGCAGTACTTC
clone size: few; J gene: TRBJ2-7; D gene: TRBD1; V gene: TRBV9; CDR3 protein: CASSPHGTEAYEQYF; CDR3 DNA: TGTGCCAGCAGCCCCCATGGGACAGAAGCCTACGAGCAGTACTTC
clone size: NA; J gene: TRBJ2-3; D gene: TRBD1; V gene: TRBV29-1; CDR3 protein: CSVVGTGRADTQYF; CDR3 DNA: TGCAGCGTCGTTGGGACAGGACGCGCAGATACGCAGTATTTT
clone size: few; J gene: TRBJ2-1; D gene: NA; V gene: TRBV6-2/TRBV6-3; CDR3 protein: CASSSDRVYEQFF; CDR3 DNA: TGTGCCAGCAGTTCTGACAGAGTTTATGAGCAGTTCTTC